These 14 T cell receptor beta chains came from one sample sequenced in a study of blood T cell repertoires in COVID-19. Libraries were prepared by immunoSEQ multiplex PCR; TCRdb keeps only in-frame clonotypes and omits some of them. The repertoire has 350,000 to 450,000 clones, 86% of them found once; the top ten carry just over 7%. Material: peripheral blood. The receptors were gathered from a woman aged 55-69 years with COVID-19, enrolled during active disease.

The chain couples TRBV9 to TRBJ1-5, with 9 bases that match TRBD1. Germline CDR1 and CDR2: SGDLS and YYNGEE. The CDR3 consists of 15 residues. Trimming removed 0 bases from V and 7 bases from J; junction bases left unmatched: 5. The CDR3, as DNA: TGTGCCAGCAGCGTAGGGGACAGGGCAGGGCAGCCCCAGCATTTT. Protein sequence: CASSVGDRAGQPQHF.

The V gene is TRBV11-3, the J gene TRBJ2-7; D gene unclear. This CDR3 is 11 amino acids long. CDR1 SGHNT and CDR2 YENEEA come from the germline V gene. V was shortened by 5 bases and J by 2 bases, with 4 bases between the two germline ends. The CDR3 reads CASSNTYEQYF. CDR3 nucleotide sequence: TGTGCCAGCAGCAACACCTACGAGCAGTACTTC.

This clone was counted only a few times. The J gene is TRBJ1-3, the V gene TRBV5-1; the D gene is possibly TRBD1 (5 bases). Germline V gene lookup returns CDR1 SGHRS and CDR2 YFSETQ. Trimming removed 0 bases at V and 1 base at J, with 5 bases between. This CDR3 has 14 amino acids. CDR3 residues: CASSLAGSGNTIYF. As DNA, the CDR3 is TGCGCCAGCAGCTTGGCAGGGTCTGGAAACACCATATATTTT.

The chain joins TRBV9 to TRBJ2-3; the D is unclear. Germline CDR1 is SGDLS and CDR2 is YYNGEE. This CDR3 contains 16 residues. Between the trimmed V and J ends, which lost 5 bases and 2 bases, there was a span of 18 bases. The CDR3 sequence is CASSRRSGVFTDTQYF. The DNA for the CDR3 is TGTGCCAGCAGTCGTAGGTCCGGAGTATTCACAGATACGCAGTATTTT. Combining the CDR3 with reference TRBV9 and TRBJ2-3 gives the whole variable domain DSGVTQTPKHLITATGQRVTLRCSPRSGDLSVYWYQQSLDQGLQFLIQYYNGEERAKGNILERFSAQQFPDLHSELNLSSLELGDSALYFCASSRRSGVFTDTQYFGPGTRLTVL.

The chain employs TRBV9 and TRBJ1-1; D is undetermined. CDR1 SGDLS and CDR2 YYNGEE come from the germline V gene. The CDR3 length is 15 residues. Trimming removed 0 bases at V and 4 bases at J, with 13 bases between. CDR3 nucleotide sequence: TGTGCCAGCAGCGTAGGTGACCGCGGTGGCACTGAAGCTTTCTTT. It yields the protein CASSVGDRGGTEAFF.

This clone was recorded once. The V call is TRBV7-8, the J call TRBJ2-3; tentative D call: TRBD1 (7 bases). Germline V lookup: CDR1 SGHVS, CDR2 FQNEAQ. This CDR3 has 17 residues. With 1 base removed from V and 4 bases from J, the gap between germline ends came to 18 bases. The chain's CDR3 is CASSLGRGQGEADTQYF. In DNA form, the CDR3 reads TGTGCCAGCAGCTTAGGGAGGGGGCAGGGCGAGGCAGATACGCAGTATTTT. Using reference TRBV7-8 and TRBJ2-3 for the parts outside the CDR3, the full variable domain is GAGVSQSPRYKVAKRGQDVALRCDPISGHVSLFWYQQALGQGPEFLTYFQNEAQLDKSGLPSDRFFAERPEGSVSTLKIQRTQQEDSAVYLCASSLGRGQGEADTQYFGPGTRLTVL.

The table lists this clone with a few counts. This sequence joins TRBV2 and TRBJ2-7; D remains ambiguous. The germline V gene has CDR1 SNHLY and CDR2 FYNNEI. The CDR3 is 13 amino acids. The V gene lost 4 bases and the J gene lost 1 base, with 8 bases spanning the gap. The DNA for the CDR3 is TGTGCCAGCAGTGCACGCACATCCTACGAGCAGTACTTC. Its translation is CASSARTSYEQYF.

CDR3 nucleotides: TGCGCCAGCAGCGTTGACAGGGGGACTAGCACAGATACGCAGTATTTT. The encoded protein is CASSVDRGTSTDTQYF. The genes are TRBV5-1 and TRBJ2-3, with 9 nucleotides matching TRBD1. The CDR3 has 16 amino acids. Trimming removed 4 bases from V and 0 bases from J; junction bases left unmatched: 6. The germline CDR1 and CDR2 sequences are SGHRS and YFSETQ.

J is TRBJ2-2 and V is TRBV4-1; D might be TRBD1 (6 bases). Trimming pared 4 bases from V and 0 bases from J, leaving 12 bases between. This CDR3 has 16 residues. Germline V lookup: CDR1 MGHRA, CDR2 YSYEKL. This CDR3 reads CASSRAGVPNTGELFF. The CDR3 coding sequence is TGCGCCAGCAGCCGGGCAGGGGTTCCGAACACCGGGGAGCTGTTTTTT.

A remark on this clone: Different DNA sequences within this sample yield the same CDR3. CDR3 nucleotides: TGTGCCAGCTCACCCGAGGGAGAGCAGTACTTC. Translating it yields CASSPEGEQYF. The chain uses TRBV18 and TRBJ2-7; the D gene is possibly TRBD2 (5 bases). The length of the CDR3 is 11 residues. In germline, CDR1 is KGHSH, CDR2 LQKENI. Trimming removed 3 bases at V and 7 bases at J, with 7 bases between.

J is TRBJ2-4 and V is TRBV7-9; 10 nucleotides agree with TRBD2. This CDR3 comprises 15 residues. Losses at the gene ends were 5 bases for V and 6 bases for J; bases not matched to a gene: 7. Germline-derived CDR1 and CDR2 are SEHNR and FQNEAQ (reference sequence). CDR3 DNA: TGTGCCAGCAGCACTTATAGCGGGGGGCCAAACATTCAGTACTTC. Its translation: CASSTYSGGPNIQYF.

V gene TRBV5-1 combines with J gene TRBJ2-3; 11 nucleotides line up with TRBD2. Germline V gene lookup returns CDR1 SGHRS and CDR2 YFSETQ. V shed 2 bases, J shed 3 bases, and the junction held 5 bases outside the gene matches. This CDR3 spans 16 amino acids. The CDR3, as DNA: TGCGCCAGCAGCTTCATGACTAGCGGGGTGACAGATACGCAGTATTTT. It encodes CASSFMTSGVTDTQYF.

The chain recombines TRBV5-6 with TRBJ2-5; the D is unclear. The CDR3 totals 14 residues. Trimming stripped 2 bases from V and 1 base from J, with 9 bases between. The V gene's germline CDR1 is SGHDT and CDR2 YYEEEE. CDR3: CASSFEAGQETQYF. The CDR3 nucleotides read TGTGCCAGCAGCTTTGAGGCCGGCCAAGAGACCCAGTACTTC.

This clone was found a few times. The rearrangement uses TRBV7-5 and TRBJ2-7; TRBD2 is the table's D call and was not checked against the DNA. TRBV7-5 is noted as a pseudogene. This CDR3 contains 17 residues. The CDR3, as DNA: TGTGTCAGAAGCCCCCGTCGGGGTCCCAAGCGCTCCTACGAGCAGTACTTC. The encoded protein is CVRSPRRGPKRSYEQYF.